The entry below gives a single TCR beta chain sequence along with its context. With V trimmed by 7 bases and J by 3 bases, 9 bases remained unmatched. Germline values: CDR1 SNHLY, CDR2 FYNNEI. CDR3 length: 15 amino acids. This entry comes from a study of blood T cell repertoires in COVID-19. About the study: Some COVID-19 samples were acute and others convalescent; all came from the United States, Italy and Spain. T cells, B-cell-depleted T cells, or PBMCs provided the cDNA or gDNA that served as material.

All enrollees were roughly 18 to 90 years old and from approximately 24 US areas. Cohorts were determined from participant-reported clinical history. Sequencing was performed with immunoSEQ multiplex PCR; in TCRdb, only in-frame clones are kept and a portion is missing. The data hold about 400,000 clones, with approximately 86% observed a single time. This clonotype originated in a woman in her forties with acute COVID-19. Sequencing was carried out using PBMCs or T cells enriched from blood (not recorded which). This chain joins TRBV2 and TRBJ1-3; 7 nucleotides agree with TRBD1. Written as DNA, the CDR3 is TGTGCCAGCAAGGAAAGAGGGGGCTTTGGAAACACCATATATTTT. It yields the protein CASKERGGFGNTIYF.